These 19 T cell receptor beta chains were all obtained from the same sample, sequenced in a study of vaccination and CD4 T cells after COVID-19. Sequence data for DNA of cultured CD4+ T cells were generated by the Oncomine TCR Beta short-read assay. TCRdb analysed the PCR reads with MiXCR anew, one entry per CDR3 protein. The repertoire includes 9,500 to 15,000 distinct CDR3 sequences, around 58% of them detected once, and over 12% sits in the top ten. Their recognized antigens are unknown. The treatment here: roughly 10-day PBMC culture with coronavirus spike peptide pools or control peptides (ViraFEST assay). The sequenced material came from CD4+ T cells from blood, cultured in vitro. The source of these receptors is a human donor who had recovered from COVID-19.

This clonotype turned up a few times. The chain links TRBV24-1 to TRBJ2-5, with D possibly being TRBD1 (6 bases). CDR1 and CDR2 from the germline V gene are KGHDR and SFDVKD. Between the trimmed V and J ends, which lost 9 bases and 1 base, there was a span of 11 bases. The CDR3 runs to 13 residues. This CDR3 is CATGSGAQETQYF. Written as DNA, the CDR3 is TGTGCCACCGGGTCAGGGGCCCAAGAGACCCAGTACTTC.

The V gene is TRBV24-1, the J gene TRBJ2-3, with D unclear. Germline CDR1 is KGHDR and CDR2 is SFDVKD. V shed 3 bases and J shed 0 bases, with 9 bases lying between them. The CDR3 contains 15 residues. The CDR3 spells CATSDPATSTDTQYF. CDR3 nucleotides: TGTGCCACCAGTGATCCGGCCACTAGCACAGATACGCAGTATTTT.

The CDR3 loop reads CASSQTSGRAYEQYF. The CDR3, as DNA: TGTGCCAGCAGCCAAACTAGCGGGAGGGCCTACGAGCAGTACTTC. The V call is TRBV6-1, the J call TRBJ2-7; TRBD2 matches 13 bases. V gave up 6 bases and J gave up 2 bases; unmatched junction bases: 4. Per germline, CDR1 MNHNS and CDR2 SASEGT. CDR3 length equals 15 residues.

This sequence joins TRBV10-3 and TRBJ2-7, with no clear D. From germline, CDR1 is ENHRY and CDR2 SYGVKD. Trimming cost V 4 bases and J 4 bases, with 5 bases left between them. The CDR3 runs 11 residues. CDR3 in amino acids: CAISGGYEQYF. In nucleotides, the CDR3 is TGTGCCATCAGTGGGGGTTACGAGCAGTACTTC.

The chain couples TRBV5-4 to TRBJ2-7; no clear D gene. CDR1 is SGHNT, CDR2 YYREEE, per germline (reference sequence). Trimming took off 4 bases at V and 5 bases at J, with 19 bases between the two ends. This CDR3 contains 15 residues. CDR3: CASSDLGLGSHEQYF. CDR3 in DNA: TGTGCCAGCAGCGACCTCGGTTTGGGGTCCCACGAGCAGTACTTC.

This clonotype was recorded a few times. The chain combines TRBV28 with TRBJ2-3; 8 bases line up with TRBD2. Trimming took 5 bases from V and 0 from J; bases not matched to a gene: 10. The CDR3 length is 17 residues. The V gene's germline CDR1 is MDHEN and CDR2 SYDVKM. The CDR3 loop reads CASSTGTSAGSTDTQYF. Written as DNA, the CDR3 is TGTGCCAGCAGTACTGGGACTAGTGCAGGAAGCACAGATACGCAGTATTTT. Combining the CDR3 with reference TRBV28 and TRBJ2-3 gives the whole variable domain DVKVTQSSRYLVKRTGEKVFLECVQDMDHENMFWYRQDPGLGLRLIYFSYDVKMKEKGDIPEGYSVSREKKERFSLILESASTNQTSMYLCASSTGTSAGSTDTQYFGPGTRLTVL.

The chain employs TRBV11-3 and TRBJ2-3; 8 bases line up with TRBD1. The V segment lost 5 bases and the J segment 1 base; nucleotides outside the gene matches: 5. This CDR3 is built from 15 residues. Germline V gene lookup returns CDR1 SGHNT and CDR2 YENEEA. CDR3 loop: CASSPGQGGTDTQYF. CDR3 nucleotides: TGTGCCAGCAGCCCCGGACAGGGAGGCACAGATACGCAGTATTTT.

The CDR3 sequence is CSARDSQGGNTIYF. CDR3 DNA: TGCAGTGCTAGAGACTCGCAAGGGGGAAACACCATATATTTT. The chain recombines TRBV20-1 with TRBJ1-3, with D uncertain. This CDR3 comprises 14 residues. Germline V gene data show CDR1 as DFQATT and CDR2 as SNEGSKA (reference sequence). The germline V and J ends were trimmed by 0 bases and 4 bases, with 10 bases remaining between them.

The table lists this clonotype with a few counts. The rearrangement joins TRBV10-3 to TRBJ2-5; possible D gene TRBD1, 5 bases. The V and J ends lost 1 base and 4 bases respectively, with 16 bases between them. The CDR3 runs 16 residues. The germline V gene has CDR1 ENHRY and CDR2 SYGVKD. In nucleotides, the CDR3 is TGTGCCATCAGTGAGTTTAGGCAGGGTGAGGCAGAGACCCAGTACTTC. Residues: CAISEFRQGEAETQYF.

This clonotype was observed a handful of times. This chain links TRBV20-1 with TRBJ2-3; a weak D match, TRBD2 (5 bases). CDR3 length equals 16 residues. Germline loops: CDR1 DFQATT, CDR2 SNEGSKA (reference sequence). Between the trimmed V and J ends, which lost 6 bases and 0 bases, there was a span of 19 bases. The CDR3 sequence is CSAHPGGGASTDTQYF. The CDR3 nucleotides are TGCAGTGCCCACCCCGGAGGCGGAGCTAGCACAGATACGCAGTATTTT.

This clonotype was seen a few times. The gene calls are TRBV20-1 and TRBJ2-7, with a tentative D call TRBD1 (5 bases). The V gene lost 5 bases and the J gene lost 4 bases, with 15 bases spanning the gap. The CDR3 has 13 amino acids. CDR1 and CDR2 from the germline V gene are DFQATT and SNEGSKA (reference sequence). CDR3 DNA: TGCAGTGCTTGCTGGGGCACACAGTACGAGCAGTACTTC. Protein: CSACWGTQYEQYF.

This clonotype is categorized as large (0.1 to 1%). V usage is TRBV5-1 and J usage is TRBJ2-1; 9 bases are shared with TRBD2. The V gene end was trimmed by 0 bases and the J gene end by 5 bases; junction bases not matched to a gene: 3. The germline V gene encodes CDR1 SGHRS and CDR2 YFSETQ. This CDR3 is built from 15 residues. CDR3 sequence (DNA): TGCGCCAGCAGCTTGGAACTAGCGGGTCACAATGAGCAGTTCTTC. Residues: CASSLELAGHNEQFF.

This chain links TRBV7-8 with TRBJ2-1, with TRBD2 identical over 10 bases. This CDR3 is 17 amino acids long. Trimming removed 2 bases from V and 6 bases from J; junction bases left unmatched: 10. CDR1 and CDR2 from the germline V gene are SGHVS and FQNEAQ. DNA of the CDR3: TGTGCCAGCAGCTTAACTACTAGCGGGGTGTCGATCAATGAGCAGTTCTTC. Protein: CASSLTTSGVSINEQFF.

For this clonotype: As the CDR3 is not closed by the conserved phenylalanine or tryptophan, this likely results from a read error. The chain is built from TRBV6-1 and TRBJ1-5, with D uncertain. CDR1 MNHNS and CDR2 SASEGT come from the germline V gene. V lost 6 bases to trimming and J lost 1 base, with 13 bases between them. This CDR3 comprises 15 residues. The CDR3 DNA reads as TGTGCCAGCAGATCCCTACGAGGGAGCAATCAGCCCCAGCATTCT. This translates into CASRSLRGSNQPQHS.

V and J are TRBV2 and TRBJ2-1; 11 bases agree with TRBD1. CDR1 is SNHLY and CDR2 is FYNNEI in the germline V gene. J lost 1 base, V lost 4 bases, and 15 bases had no gene match. CDR3 size: 20 residues. The CDR3 DNA is TGTGCCAGCAGTGCCATCCGCGGGACAGGGGGATCCCCATCCTACAATGAGCAGTTCTTC. This encodes CASSAIRGTGGSPSYNEQFF. Looking up the rest from reference TRBV2 and TRBJ2-1 gives the full variable domain: EPEVTQTPSHQVTQMGQEVILRCVPISNHLYFYWYRQILGQKVEFLVSFYNNEISEKSEIFDDQFSVERPDGSNFTLKIRSTKLEDSAMYFCASSAIRGTGGSPSYNEQFFGPGTRLTVL.

The V call is TRBV24-1, the J call TRBJ2-7; TRBD2 is a possible D gene (6 bases). Looked up from germline, CDR1 is KGHDR and CDR2 is SFDVKD. Trimming cost V 4 bases and J 1 base, with 13 bases left between them. The CDR3 covers 15 residues. The CDR3 sequence is CATSDTTGGSYEQYF. CDR3 bases: TGTGCCACCAGTGACACAACCGGGGGATCCTACGAGCAGTACTTC.

This clonotype has more than one count but fewer than ten. J is TRBJ2-3 and V is TRBV28; 13 bases fit TRBD2. From germline, CDR1 is MDHEN and CDR2 SYDVKM. The CDR3 totals 16 residues. V trimming: 3 bases; J trimming: 4 bases; junction bases outside the gene matches: 4. The CDR3 coding sequence is TGTGCCAGCAGTTTCGGACTAGCGGGAGACTCAGATACGCAGTATTTT. Residues: CASSFGLAGDSDTQYF.

This clonotype turned up a few times. The chain recombines TRBV15 with TRBJ2-1, with D tentatively TRBD1 (5 bases). The CDR3 has 16 residues. Trimming stripped 0 bases from V and 3 bases from J, with 12 bases between. Germline CDR1 reads LNHNV; CDR2 reads YYDKDF (reference sequence). CDR3 loop: CATSRDIDSVYNEQFF. CDR3 nucleotides: TGTGCCACCAGCAGAGATATCGACAGCGTCTACAATGAGCAGTTCTTC.

The chain combines TRBV4-2 with TRBJ2-2, with a possible D match to TRBD2 (6 bases). CDR1 is LGHNA and CDR2 is YNFKEQ in the germline V gene. This CDR3 has 17 amino acids. V lost 0 bases and J 7 bases, leaving 18 bases between the germline ends. The CDR3 region is CASSQEWGEIWGGELFF. The CDR3 region has the DNA TGTGCCAGCAGCCAAGAATGGGGGGAGATCTGGGGCGGGGAGCTGTTTTTT.